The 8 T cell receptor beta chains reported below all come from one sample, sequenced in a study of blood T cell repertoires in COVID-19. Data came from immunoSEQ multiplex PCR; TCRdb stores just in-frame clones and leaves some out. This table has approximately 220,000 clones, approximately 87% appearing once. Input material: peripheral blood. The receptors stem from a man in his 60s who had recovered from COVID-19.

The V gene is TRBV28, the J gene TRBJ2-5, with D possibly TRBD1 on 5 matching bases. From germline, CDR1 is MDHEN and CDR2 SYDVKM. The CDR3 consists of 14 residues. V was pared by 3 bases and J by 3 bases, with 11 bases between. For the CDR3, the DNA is TGTGCCAGCAGTTTGGGTGGCAGGGAAGAGACCCAGTACTTC. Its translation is CASSLGGREETQYF.

CDR3 DNA sequence: TGCGCCAGCAGCCAAGGAAGACAGGGCAACTATGGCTACACCTTC. Translated, it gives CASSQGRQGNYGYTF. This chain uses TRBV4-3 with TRBJ1-2; TRBD1 matches at 7 bases. CDR1 LGHNA and CDR2 YSLEER come from the germline V gene. V shed 1 base, J shed 2 bases, and the junction held 4 bases outside the gene matches. The CDR3 has 15 amino acids.

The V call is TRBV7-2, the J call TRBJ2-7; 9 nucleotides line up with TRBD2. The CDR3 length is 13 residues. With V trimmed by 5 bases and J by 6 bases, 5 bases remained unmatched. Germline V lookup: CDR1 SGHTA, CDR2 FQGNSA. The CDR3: CASSQRGVGEQYF. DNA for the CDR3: TGTGCCAGCAGCCAGCGGGGGGTTGGCGAGCAGTACTTC.

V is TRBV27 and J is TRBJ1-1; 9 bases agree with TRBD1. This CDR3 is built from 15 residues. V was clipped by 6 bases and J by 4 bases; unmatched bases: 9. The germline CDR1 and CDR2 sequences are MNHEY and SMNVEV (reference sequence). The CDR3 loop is CASSSGQGAFTEAFF. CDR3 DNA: TGTGCCAGCAGCTCGGGACAGGGTGCGTTCACTGAAGCTTTCTTT.

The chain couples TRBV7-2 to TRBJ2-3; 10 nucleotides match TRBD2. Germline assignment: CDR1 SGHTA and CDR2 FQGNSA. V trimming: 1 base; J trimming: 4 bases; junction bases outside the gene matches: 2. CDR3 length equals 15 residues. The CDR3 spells CASSLELAGADTQYF. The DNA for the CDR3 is TGTGCCAGCAGCTTAGAGCTAGCGGGGGCAGATACGCAGTATTTT.

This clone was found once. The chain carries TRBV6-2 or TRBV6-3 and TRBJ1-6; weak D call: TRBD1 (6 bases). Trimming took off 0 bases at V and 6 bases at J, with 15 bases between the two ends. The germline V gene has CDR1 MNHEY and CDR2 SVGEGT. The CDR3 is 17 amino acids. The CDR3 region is CASSYSKGGWGNSPLHF. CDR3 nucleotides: TGTGCCAGCAGTTACTCGAAAGGGGGTTGGGGTAATTCACCCCTCCACTTT.

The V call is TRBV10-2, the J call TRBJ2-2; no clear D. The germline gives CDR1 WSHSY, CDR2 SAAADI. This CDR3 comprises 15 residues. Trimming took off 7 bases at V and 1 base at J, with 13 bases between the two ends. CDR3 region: CASTLPAGNTGELFF. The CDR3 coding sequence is TGCGCCAGCACCCTCCCGGCAGGGAACACCGGGGAGCTGTTTTTT.

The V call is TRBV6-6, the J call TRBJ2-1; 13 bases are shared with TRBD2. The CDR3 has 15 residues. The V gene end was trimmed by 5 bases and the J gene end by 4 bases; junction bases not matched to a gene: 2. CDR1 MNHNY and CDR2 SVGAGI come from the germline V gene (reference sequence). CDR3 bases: TGTGCCAGCAGTAAGGGACTAGCGGGGTACAATGAGCAGTTCTTC. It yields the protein CASSKGLAGYNEQFF.